What follows are 2 T cell receptor beta chains derived from one specimen sequenced in a study of cytomegalovirus exposure and HLA in healthy donors. Use of 60 Vbeta and 13 Jbeta primers characterized the PCR. Produced via immunoSEQ multiplex PCR; TCRdb's table is partial and in-frame only. In the table there are about 170,000 clones, approximately 79% of which are singletons. Sequenced material: PBMCs. The source is a male donor in good health and CMV-seronegative.

The rearrangement uses TRBV10-1 and TRBJ2-3; the D gene is possibly TRBD2 (6 bases). The V end was cut by 6 bases, the J end by 5 bases, with 9 bases between. The CDR3 consists of 12 residues. Germline values: CDR1 WNHNN, CDR2 SYGVQD (reference sequence). In nucleotides, the CDR3 is TGCGCCAGCAGCGCGGGACTAGATACGCAGTATTTT. Protein sequence: CASSAGLDTQYF.

The V call is TRBV7-2, the J call TRBJ2-3; no reliable D call. CDR3 length: 15 amino acids. Germline V gives CDR1 SGHTA, CDR2 FQGNSA. V was cut by 1 base and J by 2 bases, with 10 bases left in between. In nucleotides, the CDR3 is TGTGCCAGCAGCTTAGGGAGCAGCTTCACAGATACGCAGTATTTT. Its translation: CASSLGSSFTDTQYF.